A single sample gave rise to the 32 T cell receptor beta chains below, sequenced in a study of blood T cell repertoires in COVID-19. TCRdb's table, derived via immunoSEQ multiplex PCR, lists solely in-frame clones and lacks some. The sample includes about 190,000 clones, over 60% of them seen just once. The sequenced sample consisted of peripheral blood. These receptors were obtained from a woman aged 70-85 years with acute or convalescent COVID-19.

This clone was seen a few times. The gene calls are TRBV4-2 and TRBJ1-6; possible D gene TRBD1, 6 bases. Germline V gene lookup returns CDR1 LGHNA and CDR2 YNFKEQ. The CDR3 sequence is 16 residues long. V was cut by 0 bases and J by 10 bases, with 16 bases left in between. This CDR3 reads CASSQEGGQGTSPLHF. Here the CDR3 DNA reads TGTGCCAGCAGCCAAGAGGGGGGGCAGGGGACCTCACCCCTCCACTTT.

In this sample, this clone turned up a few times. CDR3 bases: TGTGCCAGCAGCTTGGGCAGTGTCGAGACCCAGTACTTC. Its translation: CASSLGSVETQYF. The chain joins TRBV5-4 to TRBJ2-5; D is undetermined. Trimming took 0 bases from V and 5 from J, leaving 8 bases between them. Per the germline V gene, CDR1 is SGHNT and CDR2 is YYREEE (reference sequence). This CDR3 region has 13 residues.

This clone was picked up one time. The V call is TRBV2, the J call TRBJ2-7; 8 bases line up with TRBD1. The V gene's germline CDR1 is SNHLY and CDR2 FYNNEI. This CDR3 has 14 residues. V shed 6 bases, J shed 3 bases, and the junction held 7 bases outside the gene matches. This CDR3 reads CASSKDRDVYEQYF. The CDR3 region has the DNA TGTGCCAGCAGCAAGGACAGGGACGTCTACGAGCAGTACTTC.

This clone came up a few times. The CDR3 here is CASSDTGLGANVLTF. CDR3 nucleotides: TGTGCCAGCAGTGACACAGGGCTTGGGGCCAACGTCCTGACTTTC. The chain is built from TRBV27 and TRBJ2-6; a weak D match, TRBD1 (6 bases). V lost 5 bases, J lost 3 bases, and 11 bases lay in between. This CDR3 is built from 15 residues. The germline V gene encodes CDR1 MNHEY and CDR2 SMNVEV (reference sequence).

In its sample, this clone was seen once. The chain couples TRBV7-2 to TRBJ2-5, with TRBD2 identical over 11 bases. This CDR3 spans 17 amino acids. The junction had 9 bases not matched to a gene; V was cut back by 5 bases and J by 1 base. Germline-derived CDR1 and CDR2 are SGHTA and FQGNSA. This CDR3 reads CASSTLAGTSGQETQYF. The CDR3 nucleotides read TGTGCCAGCAGCACGCTTGCCGGGACTAGCGGCCAAGAGACCCAGTACTTC. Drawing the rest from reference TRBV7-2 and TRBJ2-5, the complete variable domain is GAGVSQSPSNKVTEKGKDVELRCDPISGHTALYWYRQSLGQGLEFLIYFQGNSAPDKSGLPSDRFSAERTGGSVSTLTIQRTQQEDSAVYLCASSTLAGTSGQETQYFGPGTRLLVL.

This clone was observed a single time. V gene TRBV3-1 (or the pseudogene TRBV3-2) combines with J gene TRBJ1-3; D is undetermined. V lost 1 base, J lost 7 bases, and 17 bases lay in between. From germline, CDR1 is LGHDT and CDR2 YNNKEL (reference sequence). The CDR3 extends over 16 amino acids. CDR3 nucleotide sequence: TGTGCCAGCAGCCAAGCTGAGGTCTGGTTTGGGAACACCATATATTTT. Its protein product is CASSQAEVWFGNTIYF.

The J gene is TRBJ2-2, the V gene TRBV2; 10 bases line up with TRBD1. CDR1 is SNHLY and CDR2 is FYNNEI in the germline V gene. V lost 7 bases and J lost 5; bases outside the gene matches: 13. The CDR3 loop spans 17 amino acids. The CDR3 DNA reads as TGTGCCAGCACTCAATATGGGACAGGGGCGGGAACCGGGGAGCTGTTTTTT. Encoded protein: CASTQYGTGAGTGELFF.

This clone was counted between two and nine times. In DNA form, the CDR3 reads TGTGCCATACGACAGGCGTTAGATAATTCACCCCTCCACTTT. Amino acid sequence: CAIRQALDNSPLHF. The chain employs TRBV10-3 and TRBJ1-6; possible D gene TRBD1, 6 bases. Germline-derived CDR1 and CDR2 are ENHRY and SYGVKD. This CDR3 is built from 14 residues. The V end lost 9 bases, the J end lost 5 bases, and 14 bases lay between the germline ends.

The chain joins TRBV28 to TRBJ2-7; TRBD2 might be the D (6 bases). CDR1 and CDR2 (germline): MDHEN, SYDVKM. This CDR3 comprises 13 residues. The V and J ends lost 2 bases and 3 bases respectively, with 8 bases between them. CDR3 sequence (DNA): TGTGCCAGCAGTTTAGGGGGACTCTACGAGCAGTACTTC. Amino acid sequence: CASSLGGLYEQYF. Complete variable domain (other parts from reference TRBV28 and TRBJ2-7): DVKVTQSSRYLVKRTGEKVFLECVQDMDHENMFWYRQDPGLGLRLIYFSYDVKMKEKGDIPEGYSVSREKKERFSLILESASTNQTSMYLCASSLGGLYEQYFGPGTRLTVT.

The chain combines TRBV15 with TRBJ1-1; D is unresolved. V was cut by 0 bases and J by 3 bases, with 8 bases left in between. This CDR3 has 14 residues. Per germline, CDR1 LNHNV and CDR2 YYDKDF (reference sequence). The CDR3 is CATSRDLRDTEAFF. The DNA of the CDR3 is TGTGCCACCAGCAGAGATTTACGGGACACTGAAGCTTTCTTT.

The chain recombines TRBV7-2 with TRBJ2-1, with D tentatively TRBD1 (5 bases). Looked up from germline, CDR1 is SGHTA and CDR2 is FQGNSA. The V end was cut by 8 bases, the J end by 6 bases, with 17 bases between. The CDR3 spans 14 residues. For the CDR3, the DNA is TGTGCCAGCGGAATGGGGCTAGTTGTCAATGAGCAGTTCTTC. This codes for CASGMGLVVNEQFF. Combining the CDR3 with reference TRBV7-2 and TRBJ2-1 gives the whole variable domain GAGVSQSPSNKVTEKGKDVELRCDPISGHTALYWYRQSLGQGLEFLIYFQGNSAPDKSGLPSDRFSAERTGGSVSTLTIQRTQQEDSAVYLCASGMGLVVNEQFFGPGTRLTVL.

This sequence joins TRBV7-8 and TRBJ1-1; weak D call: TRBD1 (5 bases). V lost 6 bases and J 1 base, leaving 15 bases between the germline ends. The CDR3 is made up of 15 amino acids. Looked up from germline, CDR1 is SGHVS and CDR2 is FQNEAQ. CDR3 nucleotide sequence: TGTGCCAGCAGACGAGGGCTCAGGGAGAACACTGAAGCTTTCTTT. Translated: CASRRGLRENTEAFF.

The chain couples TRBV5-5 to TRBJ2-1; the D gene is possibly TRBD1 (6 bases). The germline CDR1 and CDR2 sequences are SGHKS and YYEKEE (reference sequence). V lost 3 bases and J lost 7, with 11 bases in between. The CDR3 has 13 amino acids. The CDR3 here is CASSSTGWNEQFF. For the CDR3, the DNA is TGTGCCAGCAGCTCCACAGGGTGGAATGAGCAGTTCTTC.

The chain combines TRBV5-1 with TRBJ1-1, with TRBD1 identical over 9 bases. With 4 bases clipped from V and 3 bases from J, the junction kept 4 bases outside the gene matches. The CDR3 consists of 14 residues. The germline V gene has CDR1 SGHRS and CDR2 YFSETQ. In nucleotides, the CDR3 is TGCGCCAGCAGCAGGGGACAGGGTGACACTGAAGCTTTCTTT. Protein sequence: CASSRGQGDTEAFF.

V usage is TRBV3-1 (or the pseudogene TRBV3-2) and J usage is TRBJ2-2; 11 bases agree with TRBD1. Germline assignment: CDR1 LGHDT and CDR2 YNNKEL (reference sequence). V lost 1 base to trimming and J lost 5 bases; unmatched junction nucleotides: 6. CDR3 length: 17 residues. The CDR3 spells CASSQGGQGVSTGELFF. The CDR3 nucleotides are TGTGCCAGCAGCCAAGGGGGACAGGGGGTCTCGACCGGGGAGCTGTTTTTT.

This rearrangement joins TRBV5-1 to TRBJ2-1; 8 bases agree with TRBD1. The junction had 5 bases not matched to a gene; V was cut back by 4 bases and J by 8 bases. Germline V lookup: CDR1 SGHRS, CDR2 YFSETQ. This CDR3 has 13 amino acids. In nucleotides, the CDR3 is TGCGCCAGCAGCCAGGGACAGGCCTATGAGCAGTTCTTC. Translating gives CASSQGQAYEQFF.

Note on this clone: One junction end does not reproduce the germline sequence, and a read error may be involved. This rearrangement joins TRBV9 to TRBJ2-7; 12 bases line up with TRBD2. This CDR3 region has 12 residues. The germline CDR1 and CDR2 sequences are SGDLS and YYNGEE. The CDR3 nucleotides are TGTGCCAGCAGCGCCGGGACTAGCGGGCTAACGTTC. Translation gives CASSAGTSGLTF.

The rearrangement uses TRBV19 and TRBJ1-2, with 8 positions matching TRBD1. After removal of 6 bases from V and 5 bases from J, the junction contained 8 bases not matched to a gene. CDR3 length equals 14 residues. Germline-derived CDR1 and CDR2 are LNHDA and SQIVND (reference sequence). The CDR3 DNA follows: TGTGCCAGTAGCAGAACCGGGACAGGATATGGCTACACCTTC. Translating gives CASSRTGTGYGYTF.

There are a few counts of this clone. The CDR3 nucleotides are TGTGCCAGTAGTATGTGGACAGGGGGAAAGGATGAGCAGTTCTTC. This translates into CASSMWTGGKDEQFF. The V and J genes are TRBV19 and TRBJ2-1; 10 bases match TRBD1. Germline V lookup: CDR1 LNHDA, CDR2 SQIVND (reference sequence). The V segment lost 3 bases and the J segment 8 bases; nucleotides outside the gene matches: 7. The CDR3 covers 15 residues.

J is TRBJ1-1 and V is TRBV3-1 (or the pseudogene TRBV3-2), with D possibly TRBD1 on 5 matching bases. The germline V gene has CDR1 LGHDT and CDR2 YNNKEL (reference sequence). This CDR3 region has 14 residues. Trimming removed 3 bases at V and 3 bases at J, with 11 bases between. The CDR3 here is CASSHSGVYTEAFF. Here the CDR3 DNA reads TGTGCCAGCAGCCATTCGGGGGTTTACACTGAAGCTTTCTTT.

CDR3 nucleotides: TGTGCCAGCAGCCGCTCGAGGTCTCGCCGGGATGAGCAGTTCTTC. Residues: CASSRSRSRRDEQFF. The rearrangement uses TRBV7-8 and TRBJ2-1; D is unclear. Germline values: CDR1 SGHVS, CDR2 FQNEAQ. V lost 5 bases, J lost 8 bases, and 19 bases lay in between. The CDR3 has 15 amino acids.

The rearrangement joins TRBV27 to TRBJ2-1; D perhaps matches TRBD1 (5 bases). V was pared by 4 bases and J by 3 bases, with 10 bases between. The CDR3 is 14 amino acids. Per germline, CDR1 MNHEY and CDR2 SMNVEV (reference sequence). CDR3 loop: CASSSRTHYNEQFF. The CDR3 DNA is TGTGCCAGCAGTTCGCGGACACACTACAATGAGCAGTTCTTC.

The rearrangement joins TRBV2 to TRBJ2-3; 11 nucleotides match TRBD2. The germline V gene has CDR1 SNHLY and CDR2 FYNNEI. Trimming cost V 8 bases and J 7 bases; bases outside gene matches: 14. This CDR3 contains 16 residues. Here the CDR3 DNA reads TGTGCCAGCCAAGTGGACAATAGCGGGGGGGGGAATACGCAGTATTTT. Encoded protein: CASQVDNSGGGNTQYF.

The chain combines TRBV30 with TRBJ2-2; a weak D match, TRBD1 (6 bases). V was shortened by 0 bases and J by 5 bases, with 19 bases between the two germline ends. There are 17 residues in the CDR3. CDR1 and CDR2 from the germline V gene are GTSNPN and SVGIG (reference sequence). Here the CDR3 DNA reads TGTGCCTGGAGTGTAGGCAGGGGTTGGCCGTATACCGGGGAGCTGTTTTTT. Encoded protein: CAWSVGRGWPYTGELFF.

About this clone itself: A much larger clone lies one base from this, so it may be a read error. CDR3: CASSRQGETEAFF. CDR3 coding DNA: TGTGCCAGCAGTAGACAGGGGGAGACTGAAGCTTTCTTT. This chain connects TRBV6-6 to TRBJ1-1; 9 positions match TRBD1. Germline V gene lookup returns CDR1 MNHNY and CDR2 SVGAGI (reference sequence). The CDR3 has 13 residues. V lost 5 bases, J lost 5 bases, and 3 bases stayed unmatched.

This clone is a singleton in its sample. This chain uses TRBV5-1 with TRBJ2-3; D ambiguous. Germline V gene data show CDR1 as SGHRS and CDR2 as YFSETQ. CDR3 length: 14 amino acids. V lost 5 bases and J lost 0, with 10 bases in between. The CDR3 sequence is CASSEGVSTDTQYF. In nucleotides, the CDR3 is TGCGCCAGCAGTGAAGGAGTTAGCACAGATACGCAGTATTTT.

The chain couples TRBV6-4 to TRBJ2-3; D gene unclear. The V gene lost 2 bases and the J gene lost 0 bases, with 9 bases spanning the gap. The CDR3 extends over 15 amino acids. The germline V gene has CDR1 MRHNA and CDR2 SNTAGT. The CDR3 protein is CASSDDSTSTDTQYF. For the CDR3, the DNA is TGTGCCAGCAGTGACGACTCGACTAGCACAGATACGCAGTATTTT.

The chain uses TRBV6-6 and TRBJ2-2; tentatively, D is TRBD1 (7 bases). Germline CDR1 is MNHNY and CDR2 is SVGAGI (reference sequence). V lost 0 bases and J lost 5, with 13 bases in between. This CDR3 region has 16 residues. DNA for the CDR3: TGTGCCAGCAGTTACTCGTGGAGGGGGCAAACCGGGGAGCTGTTTTTT. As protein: CASSYSWRGQTGELFF.

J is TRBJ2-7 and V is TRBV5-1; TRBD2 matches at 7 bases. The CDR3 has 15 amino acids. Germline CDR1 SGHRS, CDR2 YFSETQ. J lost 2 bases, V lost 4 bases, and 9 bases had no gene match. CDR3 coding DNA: TGCGCCAGCAGCCCCTTGAGCGGGGATGCCTACGAGCAGTACTTC. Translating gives CASSPLSGDAYEQYF.

The CDR3 region is CASSHMRENVEQFF. DNA for the CDR3: TGTGCCAGCAGCCATATGCGGGAAAATGTTGAGCAGTTCTTC. This chain uses TRBV9 with TRBJ2-1; TRBD2 is a possible D gene (6 bases). The CDR3 runs 14 residues. V was clipped by 4 bases and J by 9 bases, with 17 bases between them. Germline V gives CDR1 SGDLS, CDR2 YYNGEE.

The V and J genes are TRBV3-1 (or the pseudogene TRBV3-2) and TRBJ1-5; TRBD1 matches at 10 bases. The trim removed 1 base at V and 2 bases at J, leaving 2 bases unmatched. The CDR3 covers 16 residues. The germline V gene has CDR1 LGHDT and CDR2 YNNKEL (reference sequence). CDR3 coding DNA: TGTGCCAGCAGCCAAGCCGGGACAGGGGGCAATCAGCCCCAGCATTTT. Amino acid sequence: CASSQAGTGGNQPQHF.

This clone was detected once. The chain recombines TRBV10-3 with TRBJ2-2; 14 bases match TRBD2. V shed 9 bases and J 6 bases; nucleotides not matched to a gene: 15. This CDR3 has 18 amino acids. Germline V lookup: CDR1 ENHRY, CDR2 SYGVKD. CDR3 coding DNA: TGTGCCATGTCCCCGCTAGGGACTAGCGGGGGTAGGTCCGGGGAGCTGTTTTTT. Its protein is CAMSPLGTSGGRSGELFF.